This record concerns one T cell receptor (beta chain) sequence. The data stem from a study of patients and donors after allogeneic stem cell transplantation. CDR1 DFQATT and CDR2 SNEGSKA come from the germline V gene (reference sequence). Germline trimming cut 6 bases from V and 1 base from J; bases unmatched to any gene: 5. The CDR3 has 13 residues. Each CDR3 protein gets one entry after TCRdb re-called the RT-PCR reads with MiXCR. The sample holds about 960,000 distinct CDR3 sequences, more than 15% seen once. The TCR originated in a human donor who was either an allogeneic HSCT recipient or a stem cell or donor lymphocyte infusion donor (not recorded which). It is not recorded whose cells these are; they may come from a transplant donor. V usage is TRBV20-1 and J usage is TRBJ2-7; 8 bases map to TRBD2. Material for sequencing was blood, either unsorted or a sorted T cell fraction (not recorded which). This CDR3 is CSALTSASYEQYF. The DNA for the CDR3 is TGCAGTGCCTTGACTAGCGCTTCCTACGAGCAGTACTTC.